This T cell receptor beta chain was recovered during a study of blood T cell repertoires in COVID-19. Background on the study: Acute and convalescent COVID-19 samples came from the United States, Italy and Spain. The cDNA or gDNA used as material had been derived from T cells, B-cell-depleted T cells, or PBMCs.

Original processing methods: Amplification of reference gene primers provided the estimated nucleated cell counts. Assay used: immunoSEQ multiplex PCR; TCRdb lists only in-frame clones, some missing. That table supplies the V and J calls and clone size; D and trimming were determined from the DNA. The sample lists a few hundred thousand clones, approximately 88% occurring once. The germline V gene has CDR1 MNHEY and CDR2 SVGAGI. The J segment lost 0 bases and the V segment lost 6 bases, leaving 7 bases of the junction unmatched. The CDR3 has 15 residues. The sequence was obtained from a woman aged 50 to 60 with active or convalescent COVID-19. The sequencing sample was made of peripheral blood. The chain couples TRBV6-5 to TRBJ2-7; 8 bases align to TRBD2. DNA for the CDR3: TGTGCCAGCAGCTCCCGTAGCGGGATCTCCTACGAGCAGTACTTC. Its translation: CASSSRSGISYEQYF.